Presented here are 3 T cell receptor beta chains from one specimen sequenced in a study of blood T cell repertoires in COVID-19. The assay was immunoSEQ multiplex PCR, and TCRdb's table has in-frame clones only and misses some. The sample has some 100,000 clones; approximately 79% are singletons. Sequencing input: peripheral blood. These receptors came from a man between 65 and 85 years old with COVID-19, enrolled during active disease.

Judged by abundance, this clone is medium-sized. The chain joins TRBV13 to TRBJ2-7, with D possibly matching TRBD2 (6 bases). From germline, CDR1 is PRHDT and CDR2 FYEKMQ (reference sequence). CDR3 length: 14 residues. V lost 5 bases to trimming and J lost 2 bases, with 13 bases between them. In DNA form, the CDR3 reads TGTGCCAGCAGCCGAACCGGGACTGCCTACGAGCAGTACTTC. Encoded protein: CASSRTGTAYEQYF.

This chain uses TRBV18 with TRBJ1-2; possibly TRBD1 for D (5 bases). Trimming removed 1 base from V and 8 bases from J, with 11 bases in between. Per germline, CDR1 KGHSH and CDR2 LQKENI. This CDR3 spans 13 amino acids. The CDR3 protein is CASSPRWGDGYTF. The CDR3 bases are TGTGCCAGCTCACCACGGTGGGGGGACGGCTACACCTTC.

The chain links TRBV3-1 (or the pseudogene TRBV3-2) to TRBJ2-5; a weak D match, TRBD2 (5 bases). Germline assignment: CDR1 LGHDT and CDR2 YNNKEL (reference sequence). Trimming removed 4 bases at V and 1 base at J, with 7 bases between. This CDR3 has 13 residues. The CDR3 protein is CASSLRGQETQYF. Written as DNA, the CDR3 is TGTGCCAGCAGCCTCCGGGGCCAAGAGACCCAGTACTTC.